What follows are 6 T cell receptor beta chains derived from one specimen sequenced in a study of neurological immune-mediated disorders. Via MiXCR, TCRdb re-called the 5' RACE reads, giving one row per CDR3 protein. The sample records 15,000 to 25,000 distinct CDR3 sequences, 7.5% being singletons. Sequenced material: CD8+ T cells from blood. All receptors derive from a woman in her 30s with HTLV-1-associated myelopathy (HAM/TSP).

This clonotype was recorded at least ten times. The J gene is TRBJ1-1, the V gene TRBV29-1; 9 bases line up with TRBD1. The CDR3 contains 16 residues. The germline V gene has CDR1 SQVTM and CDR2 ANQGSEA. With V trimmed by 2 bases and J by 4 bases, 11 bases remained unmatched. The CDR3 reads CSVERRDRVSVTEAFF. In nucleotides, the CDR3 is TGCAGCGTTGAAAGGCGGGACAGGGTATCAGTCACTGAAGCTTTCTTT.

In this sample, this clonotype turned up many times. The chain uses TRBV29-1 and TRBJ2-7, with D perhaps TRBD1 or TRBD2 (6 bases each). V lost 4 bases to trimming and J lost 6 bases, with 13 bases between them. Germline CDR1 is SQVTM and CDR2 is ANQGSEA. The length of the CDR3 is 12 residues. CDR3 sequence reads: CSVGRGAAEQYF. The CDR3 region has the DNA TGCAGCGTTGGAAGGGGGGCGGCCGAGCAGTACTTC.

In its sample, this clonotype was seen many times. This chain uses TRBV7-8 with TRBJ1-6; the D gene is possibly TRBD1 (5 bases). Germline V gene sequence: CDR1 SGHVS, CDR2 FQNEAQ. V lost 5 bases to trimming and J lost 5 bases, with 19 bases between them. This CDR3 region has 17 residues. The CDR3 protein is CASSPTLQGYDNSPLHF. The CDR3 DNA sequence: TGTGCCAGCAGCCCAACTCTCCAGGGTTACGATAATTCACCCCTCCACTTT.

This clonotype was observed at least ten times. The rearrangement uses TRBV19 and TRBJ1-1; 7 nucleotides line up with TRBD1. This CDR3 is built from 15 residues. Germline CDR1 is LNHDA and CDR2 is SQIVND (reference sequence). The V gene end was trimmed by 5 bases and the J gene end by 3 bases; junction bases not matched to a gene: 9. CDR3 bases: TGTGCCAGTAGTGTAAGGGGGCGACGGGACACTGAAGCTTTCTTT. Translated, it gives CASSVRGRRDTEAFF.

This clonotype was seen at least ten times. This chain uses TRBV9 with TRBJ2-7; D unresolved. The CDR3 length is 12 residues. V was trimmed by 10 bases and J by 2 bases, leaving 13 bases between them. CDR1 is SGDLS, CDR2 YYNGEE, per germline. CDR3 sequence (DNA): TGTGCCGTTAGCCTTACAGCCTACGAGCAGTACTTC. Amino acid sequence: CAVSLTAYEQYF.

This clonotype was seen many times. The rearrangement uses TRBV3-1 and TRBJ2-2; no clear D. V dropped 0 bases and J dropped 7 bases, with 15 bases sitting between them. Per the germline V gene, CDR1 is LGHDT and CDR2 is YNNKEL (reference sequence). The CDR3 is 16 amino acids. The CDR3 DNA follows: TGTGCCAGCAGCCAAGATCTGGCGGATTTTGGCGGGGAGCTGTTTTTT. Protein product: CASSQDLADFGGELFF.